This TCR beta chain was sequenced for a study of blood T cell repertoires in COVID-19. On the study more broadly: The cDNA or gDNA used as material had been derived from T cells, B-cell-depleted T cells, or PBMCs.

Per the original methods: The authors estimated nucleated cell counts from reference gene primer amplification. TCRdb's copy holds only in-frame clones and misses some; the assay was immunoSEQ multiplex PCR. V and J calls and clone size are copied from that table; D and trimming were computed from the DNA. The table has about 83,000 clones, 65% to 80% seen once. Germline V gives CDR1 SGHVS, CDR2 FNYEAQ. CDR3 length: 17 residues. V shed 5 bases and J 2 bases; nucleotides not matched to a gene: 10. Specimen: peripheral blood. The chain couples TRBV7-6 to TRBJ1-5; 9 nucleotides agree with TRBD1. The sequence was collected from a woman of 80 years or more with active or convalescent COVID-19. The CDR3 DNA reads TGTGCCAGCAGCCTCGGGACAGGGCCTTTTGGCAATCAGCCCCAGCATTTT. This gives the protein CASSLGTGPFGNQPQHF.